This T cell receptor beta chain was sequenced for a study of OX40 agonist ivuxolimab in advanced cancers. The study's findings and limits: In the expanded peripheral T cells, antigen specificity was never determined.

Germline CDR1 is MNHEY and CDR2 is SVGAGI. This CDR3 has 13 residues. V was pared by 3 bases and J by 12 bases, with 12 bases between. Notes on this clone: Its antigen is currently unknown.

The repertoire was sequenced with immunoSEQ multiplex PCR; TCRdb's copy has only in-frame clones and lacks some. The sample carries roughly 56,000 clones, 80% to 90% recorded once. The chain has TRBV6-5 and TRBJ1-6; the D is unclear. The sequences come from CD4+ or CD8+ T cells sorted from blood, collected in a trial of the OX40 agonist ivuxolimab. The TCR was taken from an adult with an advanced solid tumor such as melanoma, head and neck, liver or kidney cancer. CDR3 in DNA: TGTGCCAGCAGTTATGTGACTACACAACCCCTCCACTTT. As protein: CASSYVTTQPLHF.